The clone carrying this TCR beta chain turned up a few times. The data belong to a study of T-cell memory formation after mild COVID-19. The CDR3 extends over 14 amino acids. The germline V and J ends were trimmed by 4 bases and 7 bases, with 14 bases remaining between them. Per the germline V gene, CDR1 is LGHDT and CDR2 is YNNKEL (reference sequence). TCRdb reanalysed the 5' RACE reads using MiXCR and keeps one entry per CDR3 protein. The sample holds 140,000 to 150,000 distinct CDR3 sequences, 19% seen once. The clonotype comes from an adult woman who had mild COVID-19 (a few samples of this study predate the infection). Cell type and time point are not known. The chain is built from TRBV3-1 and TRBJ2-4; D unresolved. The sequenced sample was PBMCs or a T cell subset sorted from them (not recorded which). In DNA, the CDR3 is TGTGCCAGCAGCCCTTCTTCGGTGATCAACATTCAGTACTTC. This translates into CASSPSSVINIQYF.